These 8 T cell receptor beta chains originate from one sample sequenced in a study of vaccination and CD4 T cells after COVID-19. Their cognate antigens are unknown. An Oncomine TCR Beta short-read assay was used to sequence the DNA from cultured CD4+ T cells. TCRdb re-analysed the PCR reads in MiXCR, keeping a single row per CDR3 protein. The table lists some 15,000 distinct CDR3 sequences, 26% of them singletons. The sample's treatment: roughly nine-day PBMC culture with coronavirus spike peptide pools or control peptides (ViraFEST assay). The sample consisted of cultured CD4+ T cells from blood. The receptors were gathered from a human donor with COVID-19.

The chain is built from TRBV7-2 and TRBJ2-5; 8 bases are a match to TRBD2. V lost 4 bases, J lost 2 bases, and 9 bases stayed unmatched. Germline CDR1 SGHTA, CDR2 FQGNSA. This CDR3 spans 16 amino acids. CDR3 sequence (DNA): TGTGCCAGCAGCTCCCAGGTTAGCGGGGTACAAGAGACCCAGTACTTC. Protein product: CASSSQVSGVQETQYF. Full variable domain (remainder filled in from reference TRBV7-2 and TRBJ2-5): GAGVSQSPSNKVTEKGKDVELRCDPISGHTALYWYRQSLGQGLEFLIYFQGNSAPDKSGLPSDRFSAERTGGSVSTLTIQRTQQEDSAVYLCASSSQVSGVQETQYFGPGTRLLVL.

The V gene is TRBV20-1, the J gene TRBJ2-5; D might be TRBD1 or TRBD2, each matching 5 bases. Germline CDR1 is DFQATT and CDR2 is SNEGSKA (reference sequence). V dropped 0 bases and J dropped 4 bases, with 21 bases sitting between them. CDR3 length equals 17 residues. CDR3 sequence: CSAREESQGRKLETQYF. The CDR3 nucleotides are TGCAGTGCTAGAGAGGAATCGCAGGGACGTAAGTTAGAGACCCAGTACTTC.

This clonotype was picked up a small number of times. The V and J genes are TRBV6-2 or TRBV6-3 and TRBJ2-2, with 12 bases matching TRBD2. Germline CDR1 MNHEY, CDR2 SVGEGT. V gave up 4 bases and J gave up 1 base; unmatched junction bases: 4. The CDR3 contains 17 residues. The CDR3 here is CASSSRLAGVNTGELFF. The CDR3 DNA reads as TGTGCCAGCAGTTCCCGACTAGCGGGGGTGAACACCGGGGAGCTGTTTTTT.

This clonotype is termed medium-sized. The V call is TRBV20-1, the J call TRBJ1-5; TRBD1 aligns across 7 bases. Germline V gene lookup returns CDR1 DFQATT and CDR2 SNEGSKA (reference sequence). V was pared by 0 bases and J by 2 bases, with 4 bases of the junction left unmatched. This CDR3 spans 15 amino acids. CDR3 region: CSARELGTGNQPQHF. CDR3 DNA: TGCAGTGCTAGAGAATTAGGGACAGGCAATCAGCCCCAGCATTTT.

The chain has TRBV27 and TRBJ1-5; 10 bases fit TRBD1. Unmatched junction bases numbered 12, after V lost 6 bases and J lost 7 bases. The germline CDR1 and CDR2 sequences are MNHEY and SMNVEV (reference sequence). This CDR3 comprises 16 residues. CDR3 region: CASSPGEGQGWQPQHF. CDR3 DNA: TGTGCCAGCAGCCCGGGTGAGGGACAGGGGTGGCAGCCCCAGCATTTT.

The rearrangement joins TRBV30 to TRBJ1-3, with unresolved D. CDR1 is GTSNPN and CDR2 is SVGIG in the germline V gene (reference sequence). The CDR3 sequence is 10 residues long. V lost 3 bases to trimming and J lost 6 bases, with 3 bases between them. The CDR3: CAWRANTIYF. The DNA for the CDR3 is TGTGCCTGGAGGGCAAACACCATATATTTT.

This clonotype was detected only a few times. The rearrangement links TRBV18 to TRBJ2-2, with D unclear. Germline CDR1 KGHSH, CDR2 LQKENI. Between the trimmed V and J ends, which lost 2 bases and 6 bases, there was a span of 4 bases. The CDR3 spans 12 residues. CDR3 amino acids: CASSPGSGELFF. The CDR3 nucleotides read TGTGCCAGCTCACCAGGTTCCGGGGAGCTGTTTTTT.

The chain carries TRBV4-2 and TRBJ2-5; no firm D call. There are 12 residues in the CDR3. The V and J ends lost 0 bases and 5 bases respectively, with 4 bases between them. Germline V lookup: CDR1 LGHNA, CDR2 YNFKEQ. The CDR3 sequence is CASSQDWETQYF. The CDR3 bases are TGTGCCAGCAGCCAAGATTGGGAGACCCAGTACTTC.